Presented here are 22 T cell receptor beta chains from one specimen sequenced in a study of T cell responses to AZD1222 COVID-19 vaccine. The data were produced by immunoSEQ multiplex PCR, yet TCRdb's version contains in-frame clones alone and is incomplete. The sample lists 180,000 or so clones; around 93% were seen once. The sample consisted of peripheral blood, taken 28 days after the second dose of the MenACWY control vaccine. The source of these receptors is an adult who received the MenACWY meningococcal vaccine as a control.

The rearrangement links TRBV5-1 to TRBJ1-1; D is undetermined. This CDR3 comprises 13 residues. With 4 bases removed from V and 4 bases from J, the gap between germline ends came to 11 bases. Looked up from germline, CDR1 is SGHRS and CDR2 is YFSETQ. CDR3 DNA: TGCGCCAGCAGCCATACGGGGTCCACTGAAGCTTTCTTT. It yields the protein CASSHTGSTEAFF.

The table lists this clone with a count of one. V is TRBV20-1 and J is TRBJ1-2, with D possibly being TRBD1 (6 bases). The CDR3 has 12 residues. V lost 3 bases and J 8 bases, leaving 13 bases between the germline ends. Per the germline V gene, CDR1 is DFQATT and CDR2 is SNEGSKA (reference sequence). CDR3 nucleotide sequence: TGCAGTGCTAGTACGGGGGGCCAAGGCTACACCTTC. Its translation is CSASTGGQGYTF.

This clone came up a few times. The CDR3, as DNA: TGTGCCAGCAGCTTAGCCCCTCGCGGCTCTGGAAACACCATATATTTT. Translation: CASSLAPRGSGNTIYF. The chain recombines TRBV7-9 with TRBJ1-3; D gene ambiguous. V lost 0 bases and J 0 bases, leaving 9 bases between the germline ends. Germline V gene lookup returns CDR1 SEHNR and CDR2 FQNEAQ (reference sequence). The CDR3 spans 16 residues. Variable domain in full (rest from reference TRBV7-9 and TRBJ1-3): DTGVSQNPRHKITKRGQNVTFRCDPISEHNRLYWYRQTLGQGPEFLTYFQNEAQLEKSRLLSDRFSAERPKGSFSTLEIQRTEQGDSAMYLCASSLAPRGSGNTIYFGEGSWLTVV.

The chain couples TRBV18 to TRBJ1-6, with D perhaps matching TRBD1 (5 bases). This CDR3 contains 15 residues. Trimming cost V 3 bases and J 5 bases, with 11 bases left between them. CDR1 and CDR2 from the germline V gene are KGHSH and LQKENI. CDR3 bases: TGTGCCAGCTCACCGGACAAAACAAATAATTCACCCCTCCACTTT. Translating gives CASSPDKTNNSPLHF.

The chain joins TRBV3-1 (or the pseudogene TRBV3-2) to TRBJ1-6; D unclear. With 4 bases removed from V and 10 bases from J, the gap between germline ends came to 11 bases. The CDR3 runs to 13 residues. Germline loops: CDR1 LGHDT, CDR2 YNNKEL (reference sequence). The CDR3 region has the DNA TGTGCCAGCAGCCCCTTGCCTGGGTCACCCCTCCACTTT. Translated: CASSPLPGSPLHF.

The chain links TRBV19 to TRBJ1-4, with 7 bases matching TRBD1. Losses at the gene ends were 4 bases for V and 3 bases for J; bases not matched to a gene: 5. The CDR3 length is 15 residues. In germline, CDR1 is LNHDA, CDR2 SQIVND (reference sequence). The CDR3 reads CASSTRTGSNEKLFF. The CDR3 bases are TGTGCCAGTAGTACCCGGACAGGATCTAATGAAAAACTGTTTTTT.

The rearrangement links TRBV4-2 to TRBJ1-4; a weak D match, TRBD1 (6 bases). The CDR3 contains 16 residues. V dropped 0 bases and J dropped 4 bases, with 12 bases sitting between them. Germline V gene data show CDR1 as LGHNA and CDR2 as YNFKEQ. Here the CDR3 reads CASSQEPRGINEKLFF. In DNA, the CDR3 is TGTGCCAGCAGCCAAGAACCCAGGGGCATTAATGAAAAACTGTTTTTT.

The CDR3 nucleotides read TGTGCCACCCCTATAAACACTGAAGCTTTCTTT. Its protein product is CATPINTEAFF. The V and J genes are TRBV24-1 and TRBJ1-1; D is ambiguous. Germline V CDR1 and CDR2: KGHDR, SFDVKD. Trimming removed 9 bases from V and 2 bases from J, with 6 bases in between. This CDR3 region has 11 residues.

The chain links TRBV28 to TRBJ2-6; D unresolved. V was clipped by 4 bases and J by 3 bases, with 19 bases between them. Germline CDR1 reads MDHEN; CDR2 reads SYDVKM. The CDR3 totals 18 residues. CDR3: CASSSGISSVSGANVLTF. Written as DNA, the CDR3 is TGTGCCAGCAGTTCCGGAATAAGCTCGGTGAGTGGGGCCAACGTCCTGACTTTC.

The V gene is TRBV27, the J gene TRBJ1-1, with D tentatively TRBD1 (6 bases). V lost 5 bases and J lost 4, with 14 bases in between. The CDR3 totals 14 residues. Per germline, CDR1 MNHEY and CDR2 SMNVEV (reference sequence). The chain's CDR3 is CASSPHPDSTEAFF. DNA of the CDR3: TGTGCCAGCAGTCCCCACCCGGACAGCACTGAAGCTTTCTTT.

The chain joins TRBV6-5 to TRBJ2-5; D is unresolved. The germline CDR1 and CDR2 sequences are MNHEY and SVGAGI. Trimming stripped 6 bases from V and 1 base from J, with 15 bases between. The CDR3 sequence is 15 residues long. CDR3 nucleotide sequence: TGTGCCAGCAGGGCCCTAGGGCTAGGCCAAGAGACCCAGTACTTC. Its translation is CASRALGLGQETQYF.

The chain is built from TRBV4-3 and TRBJ1-2; D unresolved. Germline CDR1 is LGHNA and CDR2 is YSLEER. V lost 0 bases and J lost 8, with 19 bases in between. The CDR3 contains 16 residues. In DNA, the CDR3 is TGCGCCAGCAGCCAAGAGACCCACCCTTCGAGTAGGGGCTACACCTTC. This codes for CASSQETHPSSRGYTF.

This chain uses TRBV21-1 with TRBJ1-1. TRBV21-1 is given as a pseudogene. This CDR3 is 14 amino acids long. The CDR3 region has the DNA TGTGCCAGCACCCCCCAGGACTTTCCTCATAAAGCTTTCTTT. As protein: CASTPQDFPHKAFF.

The J gene is TRBJ1-1, the V gene TRBV7-9; D may be TRBD1 (6 bases). The CDR3 consists of 16 residues. With 5 bases removed from V and 1 base from J, the gap between germline ends came to 17 bases. Germline lookup yields CDR1 SEHNR and CDR2 FQNEAQ (reference sequence). The CDR3 region is CASSPSGGRENTEAFF. The CDR3 nucleotides are TGTGCCAGCAGCCCCAGCGGGGGCAGGGAGAACACTGAAGCTTTCTTT.

The rearrangement uses TRBV7-8 and TRBJ2-7; no reliable D call. The germline gives CDR1 SGHVS, CDR2 FQNEAQ. V lost 5 bases and J 6 bases, leaving 14 bases between the germline ends. The CDR3 loop spans 13 amino acids. The CDR3 nucleotides read TGTGCCAGCAGCGGTTTGCTTTCAGTCGAGCAGTACTTC. Protein sequence: CASSGLLSVEQYF.

The chain couples TRBV28 to TRBJ1-2; 12 positions match TRBD1. CDR3 size: 15 residues. Germline loops: CDR1 MDHEN, CDR2 SYDVKM. Unmatched junction bases numbered 4, after V lost 4 bases and J lost 4 bases. As DNA, the CDR3 is TGTGCCAGCAGTTCGGGACAGGGGGCACTCTATGGCTACACCTTC. Amino acids: CASSSGQGALYGYTF.

There are a few counts of this clone. The chain uses TRBV10-3 and TRBJ2-5; D assignment may be TRBD1 or TRBD2 (5 bases each). Germline loops: CDR1 ENHRY, CDR2 SYGVKD. The CDR3 is made up of 13 amino acids. Trimming took 6 bases from V and 7 from J, leaving 15 bases between them. The CDR3 DNA reads as TGTGCCATCAGCGGGACCCCGGAAGGGACCCAGTACTTC. Its protein product is CAISGTPEGTQYF.

The chain employs TRBV30 and TRBJ2-5; D remains ambiguous. The CDR3 runs 13 residues. The V gene's germline CDR1 is GTSNPN and CDR2 SVGIG (reference sequence). Trimming stripped 2 bases from V and 9 bases from J, with 16 bases between. Written as DNA, the CDR3 is TGTGCCTGGAGTCCCGGCCCAGAATCGTCCCAGTACTTC. Translation gives CAWSPGPESSQYF. Full variable domain (missing parts from reference TRBV30 and TRBJ2-5): SQTIHQWPATLVQPVGSPLSLECTVEGTSNPNLYWYRQAAGRGLQLLFYSVGIGQISSEVPQNLSASRPQDRQFILSSKKLLLSDSGFYLCAWSPGPESSQYFGPGTRLLVL.

The chain combines TRBV6-1 with TRBJ1-5, with 8 bases that match TRBD1. Germline V gene sequence: CDR1 MNHNS, CDR2 SASEGT. There are 16 residues in the CDR3. J was trimmed by 2 bases and V by 3 bases; bases with no gene match: 6. CDR3 nucleotides: TGTGCCAGCAGTGACCTCCCGGGACAGGGCAATCAGCCCCAGCATTTT. It translates to CASSDLPGQGNQPQHF.

The CDR3, as DNA: TGCGCCAGCAGCCAGTGGGGGACTCTTGGGACTAGCGGGGGCCGAAGGTACTTC. Protein: CASSQWGTLGTSGGRRYF. V is TRBV4-1 and J is TRBJ2-7; 14 nucleotides align to TRBD2. Losses at the gene ends were 3 bases for V and 12 bases for J; bases not matched to a gene: 19. CDR1 is MGHRA and CDR2 is YSYEKL in the germline V gene. This CDR3 spans 18 amino acids.

The chain links TRBV19 to TRBJ1-1, with unresolved D. Trimming took off 9 bases at V and 5 bases at J, with 10 bases between the two ends. Germline V lookup: CDR1 LNHDA, CDR2 SQIVND (reference sequence). There are 11 residues in the CDR3. CDR3 nucleotides: TGTGCCAGCAGCCGAGGAACTGAAGCTTTCTTT. This sequence encodes CASSRGTEAFF.

V usage is TRBV2 and J usage is TRBJ1-1; 7 bases map to TRBD1. Germline V gives CDR1 SNHLY, CDR2 FYNNEI. The CDR3 totals 14 residues. V was pared by 5 bases and J by 5 bases, with 8 bases of the junction left unmatched. In DNA, the CDR3 is TGTGCCAGCAGTAGAGAGGGGGCTGGTACTGAAGCTTTCTTT. It translates to CASSREGAGTEAFF.